This is a list of T cell receptor beta chains from one sample in a study of T cell changes during pregnancy in multiple sclerosis. Clones were read by immunoSEQ multiplex PCR, and TCRdb kept only the in-frame ones, dropping some. This sample has about 38,000 clones, with 91% found just once. This sample comprised CD8+ T cells from peripheral blood mononuclear cells, obtained after pregnancy. The receptors here all came from a female donor with multiple sclerosis, enrolled in a pregnancy study. Each CDR3 is given with its conserved first and last residue. Fields, in order: clone size, J gene, D gene, V gene, CDR3 protein, CDR3 DNA. D genes are given only for firm matches. Some rows mark clone size as missing; the rest say once, few, many or name a class of expanded clone.

>-|TRBJ1-1|-|TRBV2
CASSDMDRRNTEAFF
TGTGCCAGCAGTGACATGGACAGAAGGAACACTGAAGCTTTCTTT
>many|TRBJ2-2|TRBD2|TRBV7-6
CASSLTGGRAIGELFF
TGTGCCAGCAGCTTAACGGGCGGGAGGGCCATCGGGGAGCTGTTTTTT
>-|TRBJ2-7|-|TRBV7-9
CASSHQNYEQYF
TGTGCCAGCAGCCATCAGAACTACGAGCAGTACTTC
>-|TRBJ1-5|-|TRBV27
CATTPQAYSNQPQHF
TGTGCCACCACCCCACAGGCTTATAGCAATCAGCCCCAGCATTTT
>-|TRBJ2-2|-|TRBV30
CAWSVIGREYWRGGVLNTGELFF
TGTGCCTGGAGTGTAATAGGGAGGGAGTACTGGAGGGGGGGAGTACTGAACACCGGGGAGCTGTTTTTT
>-|TRBJ2-7|TRBD2|TRBV10-3
CAISEPGLAGEYEQYF
TGTGCCATCAGTGAACCGGGACTAGCGGGGGAGTACGAGCAGTACTTC
>-|TRBJ1-4|TRBD1|TRBV2
CASRDRTGSVNEKLFF
TGTGCCAGCAGGGACCGGACAGGGTCCGTTAATGAAAAACTGTTTTTT
>medium-sized|TRBJ2-1|TRBD2|TRBV6-4
CASSVRSGGDYNEQFF
TGTGCCAGCAGTGTTCGTTCGGGAGGGGACTACAATGAGCAGTTCTTC
>few|TRBJ1-6|-|TRBV6-1
CASSEQGAHSPLHF
TGTGCCAGCAGTGAACAAGGGGCTCATTCACCCCTCCACTTT
>-|TRBJ1-2|-|TRBV16
CASSQSSTDGYTF
TGTGCCAGCAGCCAATCGTCGACAGATGGCTACACCTTC
>-|TRBJ2-7|-|TRBV18
CASSPSSGSTYEQYF
TGTGCCAGCTCACCATCGAGCGGGTCTACCTACGAGCAGTACTTC
>medium-sized|TRBJ1-2|-|TRBV18
CASSPRGGTYYHGYGYTF
TGTGCCAGCTCACCACGCGGAGGGACCTACTATCATGGCTATGGCTACACCTTC
>-|TRBJ2-1|-|TRBV6-5
CASSLTGDSYNEQFF
TGTGCCAGCAGTCTCACGGGAGATTCCTACAATGAGCAGTTCTTC
>-|TRBJ2-3|-|TRBV11-2
CASSLLGGGLNTQYF
TGTGCCAGCAGCTTACTTGGGGGGGGCCTAAATACGCAGTATTTT
>-|TRBJ2-7|-|TRBV7-2
CASSLGISYSYEQYF
TGTGCCAGCAGCTTAGGAATTTCCTATTCCTACGAGCAGTACTTC
>-|TRBJ2-1|-|TRBV7-8
CASSLGGGGDEQFF
TGTGCCAGCAGCTTAGGAGGGGGCGGGGATGAGCAGTTCTTC
>-|TRBJ2-7|TRBD1|TRBV28
CASSLGLQGVRRYEQYF
TGTGCCAGCAGTTTAGGGCTTCAGGGGGTCCGGCGGTACGAGCAGTACTTC
>once|TRBJ1-5|-|TRBV28
CASSLWADLWFSNQPQHF
TGTGCCAGCAGCTTATGGGCCGATCTCTGGTTCAGCAATCAGCCCCAGCATTTT
>once|TRBJ2-7|TRBD2|TRBV10-3
CAIPSGRYLYEQYF
TGTGCCATCCCTAGCGGGAGATACCTCTACGAGCAGTACTTC
>-|TRBJ1-1|-|TRBV19
CASSNHRLMNTEAFF
TGTGCCAGTAGTAATCACAGGCTAATGAACACTGAAGCTTTCTTT
>-|TRBJ2-1|-|TRBV7-8
CASSLSRRAGGNEQFF
TGTGCCAGCAGCTTGTCCCGGAGGGCTGGAGGAAATGAGCAGTTCTTC
>once|TRBJ1-1|TRBD1|TRBV7-9
CASSSTGQGSTEAFF
TGTGCCAGCAGCTCCACGGGACAGGGGAGCACTGAAGCTTTCTTT
>-|TRBJ1-1|TRBD1|TRBV7-9
CASKKSHPGQLNTEAFF
TGTGCCAGCAAAAAATCCCACCCGGGACAGTTGAACACTGAAGCTTTCTTT
>-|TRBJ1-6|-|TRBV13
CASSPGNSPLHF
TGTGCCAGCAGCCCAGGGAATTCACCCCTCCACTTT
>-|TRBJ2-6|-|TRBV28
CASSSALEAGANVLTF
TGTGCCAGCAGTTCTGCCCTTGAGGCGGGGGCCAACGTCCTGACTTTC
>-|TRBJ2-2|-|TRBV10-3
CAIRVGSGSNTGELFF
TGTGCCATCAGGGTTGGAAGCGGGTCGAACACCGGGGAGCTGTTTTTT
>-|TRBJ2-1|TRBD2|TRBV2
CASSEAPGTSGSSYNEQFF
TGTGCCAGCAGTGAAGCGCCCGGGACTAGCGGGAGCTCCTACAATGAGCAGTTCTTC
>-|TRBJ2-3|TRBD2|TRBV7-9
CASSLARAGEKFRTDTQYF
TGTGCCAGCAGCTTAGCCAGGGCGGGGGAAAAATTTCGCACAGATACGCAGTATTTT
>-|TRBJ2-5|-|TRBV7-6
CASSLAFTAYQETQYF
TGTGCCAGCAGCTTAGCGTTCACAGCATACCAAGAGACCCAGTACTTC
>-|TRBJ2-3|-|TRBV6-5
CASGGTDTQYF
TGTGCCAGCGGCGGTACAGATACGCAGTATTTT
>-|TRBJ1-3|-|TRBV30
CAWSVPGSGNTIYF
TGTGCCTGGAGTGTACCAGGGTCAGGAAACACCATATATTTT
>-|TRBJ2-3|-|TRBV19
CASSIGAGSTDTQYF
TGTGCCAGTAGTATAGGGGCAGGTTCCACAGATACGCAGTATTTT
>-|TRBJ2-5|-|TRBV19
CASRAGLPAETQYF
TGTGCCAGCCGAGCGGGCCTCCCTGCTGAGACCCAGTACTTC
>few|TRBJ1-5|-|TRBV5-8
CASSPQELWGQPQHF
TGTGCCAGCAGCCCACAGGAGCTTTGGGGTCAGCCCCAGCATTTT
>-|TRBJ1-6|TRBD1|TRBV4-1
CASSQSGTGVDSPLHF
TGCGCCAGCAGCCAGAGCGGGACAGGGGTAGATTCACCCCTCCACTTT
>-|TRBJ1-1|-|TRBV19
CASRPEQNTEAFF
TGTGCCAGTAGGCCGGAGCAGAACACTGAAGCTTTCTTT
>-|TRBJ2-5|TRBD2|TRBV6-9
CASSFASGGSPQETQYF
TGTGCCAGCAGTTTCGCTAGCGGGGGGTCCCCGCAAGAGACCCAGTACTTC
>-|TRBJ2-2|TRBD2|TRBV7-9
CASSFGTRGTGELFF
TGTGCCAGCAGCTTTGGGACTAGGGGCACCGGGGAGCTGTTTTTT
>-|TRBJ2-3|TRBD2|TRBV28
CASSLFREAQYF
TGTGCCAGCAGTTTATTCCGGGAGGCGCAGTATTTT
>-|TRBJ2-1|-|TRBV6-5
CASSYSGGNNEQFF
TGTGCCAGCAGTTACTCTGGGGGGAACAATGAGCAGTTCTTC
>-|TRBJ2-7|-|TRBV9
CASSVRGGEQYF
TGTGCCAGCAGCGTACGAGGGGGCGAGCAGTACTTC
>few|TRBJ2-3|-|TRBV5-4
CASSLEPGVKTDTQYF
TGTGCCAGCAGCTTGGAGCCGGGGGTTAAAACAGATACGCAGTATTTT
>-|TRBJ1-5|-|TRBV7-8
CASSFARVGNQPQHF
TGTGCCAGCAGCTTCGCCAGGGTGGGCAATCAGCCCCAGCATTTT
>-|TRBJ2-3|-|TRBV9
CASTSLEDTQYF
TGTGCCAGCACTTCCCTGGAGGATACGCAGTATTTT
>-|TRBJ2-5|TRBD1|TRBV9
CASSAIDRGRQETQYF
TGTGCCAGCAGCGCCATAGACAGGGGGAGGCAAGAGACCCAGTACTTC
>-|TRBJ2-7|TRBD1|TRBV9
CASSVDSWDSLNEQYF
TGTGCCAGCAGCGTAGATAGTTGGGACAGCTTGAACGAGCAGTACTTC
>-|TRBJ2-3|TRBD1|TRBV13
CASSLGDSSTDTQYF
TGTGCCAGCAGCTTGGGGGACAGTAGCACAGATACGCAGTATTTT
>-|TRBJ2-7|-|TRBV7-2
CASSFGDFYEQYF
TGTGCCAGCAGCTTCGGCGACTTCTACGAGCAGTACTTC
>-|TRBJ1-1|TRBD1|TRBV7-3
CASSAYPPRPGQGAKNTEAFF
TGTGCCAGCAGCGCATACCCCCCCCGACCGGGACAGGGGGCAAAGAACACTGAAGCTTTCTTT
>-|TRBJ2-7|-|TRBV7-9
CASSPRGGSSSYEQYF
TGTGCCAGCAGCCCCAGGGGCGGGTCGAGCTCCTACGAGCAGTACTTC
>few|TRBJ1-2|-|TRBV5-1
CASSPTGSNYGYTF
TGCGCCAGCAGCCCGACAGGCAGCAACTATGGCTACACCTTC
>-|TRBJ2-2|TRBD2|TRBV5-1
CASSAREGTGELFF
TGCGCCAGCAGTGCCAGGGAGGGCACCGGGGAGCTGTTTTTT
>-|TRBJ2-3|TRBD2|TRBV4-1
CASTSGTSGISSTDTQYF
TGCGCCAGCACTTCCGGGACTAGCGGAATCTCTAGCACAGATACGCAGTATTTT